The sample holds one count of the clone carrying this T cell receptor (beta chain). Its antigen is as yet unknown. Average purity of the negatively selected CD4+ T cells was about 98%. Sequenced by immunoSEQ multiplex PCR; TCRdb stores in-frame clones only, minus some. The sample holds fewer than 75,000 clones, around three quarters seen once. The germline gives CDR1 MNHEY, CDR2 SVGAGI. Trimming stripped 2 bases from V and 3 bases from J, with 8 bases between. This CDR3 region has 14 residues. The data stem from a study of T cell repertoires and HLA-DP antigens. Study-wide context: Donor ages ranged from 18-to-29 to 60-to-69; two men, one woman.

Regarding the study as a whole: The CD4+ repertoire was not split into naive and memory. Against one allele, clones undetected before culture averaged about 40%; against the other, 50% to 60%.

This receptor was obtained from a man in his sixties in good health and CMV-seronegative. Sequenced sample: CD4+ T cells from PBMCs. V is TRBV6-5 and J is TRBJ1-5, with D possibly matching TRBD1 (5 bases). CDR3 sequence: CASSYLGDNQPQHF. Written as DNA, the CDR3 is TGTGCCAGCAGTTACCTAGGGGACAATCAGCCCCAGCATTTT.